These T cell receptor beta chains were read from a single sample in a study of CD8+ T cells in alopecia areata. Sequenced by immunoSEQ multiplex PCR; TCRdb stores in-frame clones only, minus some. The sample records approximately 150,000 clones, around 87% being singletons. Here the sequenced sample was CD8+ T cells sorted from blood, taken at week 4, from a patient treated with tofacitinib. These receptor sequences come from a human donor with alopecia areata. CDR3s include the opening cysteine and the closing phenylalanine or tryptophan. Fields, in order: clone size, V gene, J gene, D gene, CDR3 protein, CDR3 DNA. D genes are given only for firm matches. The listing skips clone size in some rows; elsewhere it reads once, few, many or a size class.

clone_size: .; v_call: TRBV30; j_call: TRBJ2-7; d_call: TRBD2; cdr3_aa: CAWSVAGETYEQYF; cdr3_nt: TGTGCCTGGAGTGTAGCGGGGGAAACCTACGAGCAGTACTTC
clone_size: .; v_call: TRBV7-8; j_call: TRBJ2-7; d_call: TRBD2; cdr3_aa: CASSSSSGGDYEQYF; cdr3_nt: TGTGCCAGCAGCTCTTCTAGCGGGGGAGATTACGAGCAGTACTTC
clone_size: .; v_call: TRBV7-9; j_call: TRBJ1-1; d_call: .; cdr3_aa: CASRSANPEAFF; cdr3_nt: TGTGCCAGCAGATCAGCTAATCCTGAAGCTTTCTTT
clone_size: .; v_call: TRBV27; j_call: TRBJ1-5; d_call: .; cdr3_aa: CASSLGGDGSNQPQHF; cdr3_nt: TGTGCCAGCAGTTTAGGAGGGGACGGGAGCAATCAGCCCCAGCATTTT
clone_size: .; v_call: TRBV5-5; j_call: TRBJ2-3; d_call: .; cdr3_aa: CASSSDVGDTQYF; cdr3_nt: TGTGCCAGCAGCTCGGACGTGGGAGATACGCAGTATTTT
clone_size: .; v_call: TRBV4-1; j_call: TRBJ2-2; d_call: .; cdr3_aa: CASSHGGTNTGELFF; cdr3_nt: TGCGCCAGCAGCCACGGGGGTACGAACACCGGGGAGCTGTTTTTT
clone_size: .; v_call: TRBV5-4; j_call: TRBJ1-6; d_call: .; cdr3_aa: CASRSAGAAYNSPLHF; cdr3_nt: TGTGCCAGCAGGTCTGCAGGGGCTGCCTATAATTCACCCCTCCACTTT
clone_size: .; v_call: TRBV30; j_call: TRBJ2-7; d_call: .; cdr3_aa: CAWSNPGTYEQYF; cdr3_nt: TGTGCCTGGAGTAACCCCGGCACCTACGAGCAGTACTTC
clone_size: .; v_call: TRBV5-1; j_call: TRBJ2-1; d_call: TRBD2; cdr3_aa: CASSLLSGGEQFF; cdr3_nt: TGCGCCAGCAGCCTGCTTAGCGGGGGTGAGCAGTTCTTC
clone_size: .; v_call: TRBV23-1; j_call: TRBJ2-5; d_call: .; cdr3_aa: CASSQSLRGVGETQYF; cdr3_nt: TGCGCCAGCAGTCAATCTCTCAGGGGTGTCGGTGAGACCCAGTACTTC
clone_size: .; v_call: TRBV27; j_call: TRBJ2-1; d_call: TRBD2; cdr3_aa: CASSLSKAGGPYEQFF; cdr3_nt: TGTGCCAGCAGTTTGTCTAAGGCGGGAGGGCCGTATGAGCAGTTCTTC
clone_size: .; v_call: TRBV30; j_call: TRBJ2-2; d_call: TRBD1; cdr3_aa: CAWSDPDRGLAGELFF; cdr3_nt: TGTGCCTGGAGTGATCCTGACAGGGGCTTGGCCGGGGAGCTGTTTTTT
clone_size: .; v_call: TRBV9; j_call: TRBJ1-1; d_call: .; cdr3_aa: CASSVGGSTEAFF; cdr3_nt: TGTGCCAGCAGCGTCGGTGGGAGCACTGAAGCTTTCTTT
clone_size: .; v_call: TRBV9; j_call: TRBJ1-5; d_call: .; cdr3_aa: CASSDGFNNQPQHF; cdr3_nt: TGTGCCAGCAGCGACGGGTTCAACAATCAGCCCCAGCATTTT
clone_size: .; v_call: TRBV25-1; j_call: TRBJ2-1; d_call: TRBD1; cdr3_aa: CASDLGQGQYNEQFF; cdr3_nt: TGTGCCAGCGATCTGGGACAGGGCCAATACAATGAGCAGTTCTTC
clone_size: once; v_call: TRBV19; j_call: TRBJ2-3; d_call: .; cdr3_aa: CASRSLPEDTQYF; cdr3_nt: TGTGCCAGTAGGTCACTGCCCGAAGATACGCAGTATTTT